The 21 T cell receptor beta chains presented below share a single source sample, sequenced in a study of cytomegalovirus exposure and HLA in healthy donors. PCR amplification relied on 60 Vbeta primers (plus 13 Jbeta primers). The method was immunoSEQ multiplex PCR; TCRdb's version includes in-frame clones alone and lacks a portion of them. The top ten hold about 2.2% of the sample, which has roughly 100,000 clones, around 75% seen once. Sequencing was carried out using PBMCs. The source is a man aged 25 to 40 in good health and CMV-seronegative.

Only a few counts were recorded for this clone. V gene TRBV4-2 combines with J gene TRBJ2-1; D is ambiguous. V lost 4 bases and J lost 11, with 18 bases in between. Germline V CDR1 and CDR2: LGHNA, YNFKEQ. The CDR3 is 14 amino acids. CDR3 residues: CASSPKIDQAKQFF. CDR3 DNA sequence: TGTGCCAGCAGCCCAAAAATCGATCAGGCAAAGCAGTTCTTC.

The chain combines TRBV10-3 with TRBJ1-1; no firm D call. This CDR3 has 12 amino acids. Germline V CDR1 and CDR2: ENHRY, SYGVKD. Trimming took 6 bases from V and 1 from J, leaving 6 bases between them. CDR3 coding DNA: TGTGCCATCAGGCGGGAGAACACTGAAGCTTTCTTT. Its translation: CAIRRENTEAFF.

V gene TRBV6-1 combines with J gene TRBJ2-5; perhaps TRBD1 as D (5 bases). The germline CDR1 and CDR2 sequences are MNHNS and SASEGT. The ends were cut back, 2 bases at V and 6 bases at J, with 13 bases in the middle. This CDR3 region has 14 residues. The CDR3 nucleotides are TGTGCCAGCAGTGAATCCCCCGGACAACAGACCCAGTACTTC. Protein: CASSESPGQQTQYF.

The gene calls are TRBV10-3 and TRBJ2-2, with a tentative D call TRBD1 (6 bases). The CDR3 spans 13 residues. V was clipped by 7 bases and J by 3 bases, with 9 bases between them. Germline-derived CDR1 and CDR2 are ENHRY and SYGVKD. CDR3: CAIKAGDTGELFF. The CDR3 DNA is TGTGCCATCAAAGCAGGGGACACCGGGGAGCTGTTTTTT.

V gene TRBV2 combines with J gene TRBJ1-2; 7 nucleotides align to TRBD1. Trimming cost V 7 bases and J 1 base; bases outside gene matches: 6. The CDR3 length is 14 residues. CDR1 and CDR2 from the germline V gene are SNHLY and FYNNEI. CDR3 in amino acids: CASTADRNNYGYTF. CDR3 sequence (DNA): TGTGCCAGCACCGCGGACAGGAATAACTATGGCTACACCTTC. Together with reference TRBV2 and TRBJ1-2, the CDR3 gives the full variable domain: EPEVTQTPSHQVTQMGQEVILRCVPISNHLYFYWYRQILGQKVEFLVSFYNNEISEKSEIFDDQFSVERPDGSNFTLKIRSTKLEDSAMYFCASTADRNNYGYTFGSGTRLTVV.

The V call is TRBV28, the J call TRBJ1-2; TRBD1 matches 9 bases. CDR1 and CDR2 from the germline V gene are MDHEN and SYDVKM. Losses at the gene ends were 6 bases for V and 8 bases for J; bases not matched to a gene: 7. This CDR3 is 13 amino acids long. This CDR3 reads CASRVQGAGGYTF. The CDR3 DNA sequence: TGTGCCAGCAGGGTACAGGGGGCGGGAGGCTACACCTTC.

This clone appeared once. This rearrangement joins TRBV29-1 to TRBJ1-1, with D unclear. The CDR3 has 13 amino acids. The germline V gene has CDR1 SQVTM and CDR2 ANQGSEA. V lost 6 bases and J lost 0, with 11 bases in between. Written as DNA, the CDR3 is TGCAGCGTAGTTAAGAACATGAACACTGAAGCTTTCTTT. Translation gives CSVVKNMNTEAFF.

The rearrangement uses TRBV13 and TRBJ2-3; 8 bases are shared with TRBD1. Unmatched junction bases numbered 6, after V lost 3 bases and J lost 4 bases. The CDR3 runs to 15 residues. The germline CDR1 and CDR2 sequences are PRHDT and FYEKMQ (reference sequence). Written as DNA, the CDR3 is TGTGCCAGCAGCTTTCGGACAGGGAGCTCAGATACGCAGTATTTT. This encodes CASSFRTGSSDTQYF.

The chain recombines TRBV27 with TRBJ2-7, with 8 nucleotides matching TRBD1. The germline V gene has CDR1 MNHEY and CDR2 SMNVEV (reference sequence). The ends lost 3 bases at V and 6 bases at J; junction bases unmatched: 7. The CDR3 has 14 amino acids. The DNA of the CDR3 is TGTGCCAGCAGTTTTATACAGGGGGGCAGCGAGCAGTACTTC. Its protein is CASSFIQGGSEQYF.

The chain joins TRBV7-2 to TRBJ1-5; TRBD1 aligns across 8 bases. With V trimmed by 5 bases and J by 4 bases, 7 bases remained unmatched. This CDR3 is built from 15 residues. CDR1 and CDR2 from the germline V gene are SGHTA and FQGNSA. As DNA, the CDR3 is TGTGCCAGCAGCCCTCGGACAGGGACAAATCAGCCCCAGCATTTT. Translating it yields CASSPRTGTNQPQHF. Full variable domain (outside the CDR3, taken from reference TRBV7-2 and TRBJ1-5): GAGVSQSPSNKVTEKGKDVELRCDPISGHTALYWYRQSLGQGLEFLIYFQGNSAPDKSGLPSDRFSAERTGGSVSTLTIQRTQQEDSAVYLCASSPRTGTNQPQHFGDGTRLSIL.

The chain links TRBV7-2 to TRBJ2-3, with unresolved D. Trimming stripped 3 bases from V and 3 bases from J, with 13 bases between. Germline assignment: CDR1 SGHTA and CDR2 FQGNSA. The CDR3 spans 15 residues. The CDR3 coding sequence is TGTGCCAGCAGCTTTAGGCCGTTACAGACAGATACGCAGTATTTT. It codes for CASSFRPLQTDTQYF.

This chain joins TRBV18 and TRBJ2-7; D might be TRBD2 (6 bases). The CDR3 has 15 residues. CDR1 is KGHSH and CDR2 is LQKENI in the germline V gene. Trimming pared 6 bases from V and 0 bases from J, leaving 15 bases between. The CDR3 is CASSRLSGRSYEQYF. The CDR3 nucleotides read TGTGCCAGCTCCCGGCTTAGCGGTCGCTCCTACGAGCAGTACTTC.

In its sample, this clone was seen once. The chain carries TRBV5-1 and TRBJ2-1; 11 nucleotides align to TRBD1. This CDR3 has 17 residues. The V gene's germline CDR1 is SGHRS and CDR2 YFSETQ. The ends lost 1 base at V and 6 bases at J; junction bases unmatched: 9. The CDR3 reads CASSLNQPGQGGNEQFF. CDR3 DNA: TGCGCCAGCAGCTTGAACCAACCGGGACAGGGGGGCAATGAGCAGTTCTTC.

This clone was detected only a few times. The rearrangement uses TRBV2 and TRBJ1-1; maybe TRBD1 (6 bases). Looked up from germline, CDR1 is SNHLY and CDR2 is FYNNEI. The CDR3 spans 14 residues. V was trimmed by 7 bases and J by 0 bases, leaving 12 bases between them. CDR3 nucleotide sequence: TGTGCCAGCACCTGGGGACAAATGAACACTGAAGCTTTCTTT. Protein: CASTWGQMNTEAFF.

CDR3 in amino acids: CASSRGVTGGYEQYF. CDR3 nucleotides: TGTGCCAGCAGCCGGGGGGTGACAGGGGGCTACGAGCAGTACTTC. J is TRBJ2-7 and V is TRBV7-2; 9 bases agree with TRBD1. The ends lost 5 bases at V and 3 bases at J; junction bases unmatched: 8. This CDR3 is built from 15 residues. Germline CDR1 and CDR2: SGHTA and FQGNSA.

This clone has more than one count but fewer than ten. V gene TRBV2 combines with J gene TRBJ2-3; TRBD2 matches 7 bases. Germline-derived CDR1 and CDR2 are SNHLY and FYNNEI. The J segment lost 6 bases and the V segment lost 10 bases, leaving 10 bases of the junction unmatched. The CDR3 contains 13 residues. CDR3 protein: CATGGGRWDTQYF. CDR3 bases: TGTGCCACGGGTGGCGGGAGATGGGATACGCAGTATTTT.

DNA of the CDR3: TGTGCCAGCAGTGAAGCCCTGGCTAGCGGGGGATACGAGCAGTACTTC. Residues: CASSEALASGGYEQYF. The chain recombines TRBV7-2 with TRBJ2-7, with 10 bases fitting TRBD2. V lost 6 bases, J lost 4 bases, and 12 bases stayed unmatched. Per the germline V gene, CDR1 is SGHTA and CDR2 is FQGNSA. The CDR3 has 16 residues.

V is TRBV5-1 and J is TRBJ1-2, with 10 bases aligning to TRBD1. The CDR3 totals 14 residues. Germline trimming cut 3 bases from V and 4 bases from J; bases unmatched to any gene: 3. Germline CDR1 and CDR2: SGHRS and YFSETQ. The CDR3 sequence is CASSSGTGAYGYTF. The CDR3 region has the DNA TGCGCCAGCAGCTCCGGGACAGGGGCCTATGGCTACACCTTC.

The chain recombines TRBV6-5 with TRBJ1-2, with 7 bases matching TRBD1. Germline V gene lookup returns CDR1 MNHEY and CDR2 SVGAGI. The CDR3 length is 13 residues. V shed 5 bases, J shed 8 bases, and the junction held 8 bases outside the gene matches. CDR3 nucleotide sequence: TGTGCCAGCAGTAGCACCAGGGGGGACGGCTACACCTTC. Translating it yields CASSSTRGDGYTF.

V gene TRBV2 combines with J gene TRBJ2-2; the D is unclear. Between the trimmed V and J ends, which lost 5 bases and 7 bases, there was a span of 5 bases. The CDR3 sequence is 11 residues long. Germline lookup yields CDR1 SNHLY and CDR2 FYNNEI. As DNA, the CDR3 is TGTGCCAGCAGTTATAGCGGGGAGCTGTTTTTT. Translated, it gives CASSYSGELFF.

V is TRBV4-2 and J is TRBJ2-3; 9 positions agree with TRBD2. The junction had 13 bases not matched to a gene; V was cut back by 1 base and J by 8 bases. Germline CDR1 is LGHNA and CDR2 is YNFKEQ. The CDR3 length is 17 residues. The CDR3 sequence is CASSQVKAGGLGGTQYF. The DNA of the CDR3 is TGTGCCAGCAGCCAAGTCAAAGCGGGAGGTTTGGGGGGTACGCAGTATTTT.